A single sample is the source of the 6 T cell receptor beta chains below, sequenced in a study of shared clonotypes between healthy human individuals. Naive-designated CD8 cells lacked CD45RO, were positively enriched for CCR7, and omitted terminally differentiated effector memory CD45RA+ cells. Sequenced by immunoSEQ multiplex PCR; TCRdb stores in-frame clones only, minus some. The sample holds about 700,000 clones, about 90% seen once. The sample consisted of naive CD8+ T cells sorted from blood. These receptors were collected from a man younger than 45 in good health.

This rearrangement joins TRBV2 to TRBJ1-5; D is unresolved. The CDR3 covers 14 residues. The germline V and J ends were trimmed by 7 bases and 4 bases, with 14 bases remaining between them. Germline V gene sequence: CDR1 SNHLY, CDR2 FYNNEI. The CDR3 reads CASTEALGNQPQHF. The CDR3 nucleotides are TGTGCCAGCACGGAGGCTTTGGGAAATCAGCCCCAGCATTTT.

The gene calls are TRBV7-6 and TRBJ2-3; 7 nucleotides line up with TRBD1. Trimming at V came to 3 bases and at J to 2 bases, leaving 11 bases not matched to a gene. This CDR3 has 17 amino acids. Germline CDR1 and CDR2: SGHVS and FNYEAQ. The chain's CDR3 is CASSFTRQGHHTDTQYF. DNA for the CDR3: TGTGCCAGCAGCTTTACCAGACAGGGCCACCACACAGATACGCAGTATTTT.

This clone was counted a single time. This sequence joins TRBV7-9 and TRBJ1-1; D is unresolved. The ends were cut back, 3 bases at V and 7 bases at J, with 12 bases in the middle. The CDR3 runs to 13 residues. Germline CDR1 is SEHNR and CDR2 is FQNEAQ (reference sequence). CDR3 in DNA: TGTGCCAGCAGCTTTGGCGGGCTGGGTGAAGCTTTCTTT. Its protein is CASSFGGLGEAFF.

CDR3 in amino acids: CASSQGVSVEQYF. The CDR3 DNA is TGTGCCAGCAGCCAAGGGGTTAGCGTTGAGCAGTACTTC. The chain recombines TRBV14 with TRBJ2-7, with a weak D call TRBD2 (5 bases). The CDR3 totals 13 residues. Trimming cost V 1 base and J 7 bases, with 11 bases left between them. Germline V CDR1 and CDR2: SGHDN, FVKESK.

This clone showed up just a few times. The chain has TRBV28 and TRBJ2-2; 7 nucleotides line up with TRBD1. Looked up from germline, CDR1 is MDHEN and CDR2 is SYDVKM. The junction had 4 bases not matched to a gene; V was cut back by 2 bases and J by 4 bases. The CDR3 has 15 residues. In DNA form, the CDR3 reads TGTGCCAGCAGTTTACGCCGGGACAGCACCGGGGAGCTGTTTTTT. The encoded protein is CASSLRRDSTGELFF.

This clone was counted once. The chain joins TRBV7-9 to TRBJ2-3, with D possibly TRBD1 on 5 matching bases. With 3 bases removed from V and 1 base from J, the gap between germline ends came to 8 bases. Germline V gene data show CDR1 as SEHNR and CDR2 as FQNEAQ (reference sequence). The CDR3 covers 14 residues. CDR3 sequence: CASSFGRGTDTQYF. The CDR3 DNA is TGTGCCAGCAGCTTCGGCAGGGGCACAGATACGCAGTATTTT.